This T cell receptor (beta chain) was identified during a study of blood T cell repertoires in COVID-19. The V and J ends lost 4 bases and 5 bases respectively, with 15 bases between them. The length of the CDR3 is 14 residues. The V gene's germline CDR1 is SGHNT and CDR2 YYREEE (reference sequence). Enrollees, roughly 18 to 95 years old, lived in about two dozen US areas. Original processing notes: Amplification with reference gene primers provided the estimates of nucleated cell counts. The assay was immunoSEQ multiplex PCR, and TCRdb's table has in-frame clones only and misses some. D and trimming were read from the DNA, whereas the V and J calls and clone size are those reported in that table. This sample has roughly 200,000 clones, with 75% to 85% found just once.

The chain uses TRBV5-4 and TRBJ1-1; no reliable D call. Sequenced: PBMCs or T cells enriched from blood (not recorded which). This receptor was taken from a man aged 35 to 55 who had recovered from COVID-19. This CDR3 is CASSRGGIETEAFF. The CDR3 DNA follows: TGTGCCAGCAGCCGAGGAGGGATCGAGACTGAAGCTTTCTTT.